The 7 T cell receptor beta chains listed next were all sequenced from one sample in a study of blood T cell repertoires in COVID-19 (TCRdb year 2020). Library prep was done by the immunoSEQ multiplex PCR assay. The source is immuneACCESS, and TCRdb retained only in-frame sequences with V and J called. Part of the clones is not carried over; for the studies checked, unresolved V genes explain less than half of this, and the remainder is unexplained. Recorded for this sample are 100,000 or so clones; almost 80% of them occurred a single time. The ten largest clonotypes hold roughly a tenth of the sample. Sequencing was carried out using peripheral blood. These receptors originate from a man aged 55 to 70 with active or convalescent COVID-19.

This chain uses TRBV10-2 with TRBJ1-3, with TRBD1 identical over 7 bases. The junction had 10 bases not matched to a gene; V was cut back by 4 bases and J by 4 bases. In germline, CDR1 is WSHSY, CDR2 SAAADI. This CDR3 has 16 residues. The chain's CDR3 is CASSGRDSGRGNTIYF. The DNA for the CDR3 is TGCGCCAGCAGTGGAAGGGACAGCGGTAGAGGAAACACCATATATTTT.

The chain combines TRBV6-6 with TRBJ2-1; TRBD1 is a possible D gene (6 bases). V dropped 1 base and J dropped 7 bases, with 14 bases sitting between them. The CDR3 length is 15 residues. The germline gives CDR1 MNHNY, CDR2 SVGAGI (reference sequence). The CDR3: CASSYYAGVTNEQFF. CDR3 DNA sequence: TGTGCCAGCAGTTACTATGCAGGGGTAACGAATGAGCAGTTCTTC.

This chain uses TRBV6-5 with TRBJ2-4; D not certain. Trimming removed 4 bases from V and 6 bases from J, with 10 bases in between. The CDR3 is 13 residues long. CDR1 is MNHEY and CDR2 is SVGAGI in the germline V gene. CDR3 residues: CASSSVSRNIQYF. CDR3 in DNA: TGTGCCAGCAGTTCCGTCTCTAGAAACATTCAGTACTTC.

CDR3 DNA sequence: TGTGCCAGCAGTCGCACAGGGGGACCCTATGGCTACACCTTC. It is translated as CASSRTGGPYGYTF. The chain is built from TRBV28 and TRBJ1-2; 8 bases fit TRBD1. The CDR3 loop spans 14 amino acids. Per germline, CDR1 MDHEN and CDR2 SYDVKM. With V trimmed by 5 bases and J by 4 bases, 6 bases remained unmatched.

This clone was counted only a few times. V gene TRBV5-1 combines with J gene TRBJ2-7; D is ambiguous. The CDR3 has 12 residues. The V gene lost 0 bases and the J gene lost 5 bases, with 6 bases spanning the gap. Germline assignment: CDR1 SGHRS and CDR2 YFSETQ. CDR3 sequence reads: CASSLVRNEQYF. The DNA for the CDR3 is TGCGCCAGCAGCTTGGTTAGAAACGAGCAGTACTTC. Complete variable domain (other parts from reference TRBV5-1 and TRBJ2-7): KAGVTQTPRYLIKTRGQQVTLSCSPISGHRSVSWYQQTPGQGLQFLFEYFSETQRNKGNFPGRFSGRQFSNSRSEMNVSTLELGDSALYLCASSLVRNEQYFGPGTRLTVT.

The chain uses TRBV6-1 and TRBJ1-2, with D maybe TRBD1 (6 bases). Germline loops: CDR1 MNHNS, CDR2 SASEGT. Trimming pared 2 bases from V and 4 bases from J, leaving 8 bases between. The CDR3 length is 13 residues. The DNA of the CDR3 is TGTGCCAGCAGTGAACCAGGGGCCTATGGCTACACCTTC. Protein sequence: CASSEPGAYGYTF.

The rearrangement links TRBV6-1 to TRBJ1-2; no reliable D call. V was shortened by 3 bases and J by 8 bases, with 16 bases between the two germline ends. The CDR3 contains 14 residues. Germline-derived CDR1 and CDR2 are MNHNS and SASEGT. CDR3 bases: TGTGCCAGCAGTGAGAGTTTCGACCGGCGGGGCTACACCTTC. Protein product: CASSESFDRRGYTF.